This T cell receptor (beta chain) was observed in a study of human T cells and chemical hapten exposure. TCRdb independently ran MiXCR on the RACE reads; one entry per CDR3 protein. The repertoire includes fewer than 350,000 distinct CDR3 sequences, approximately 8% of them detected once, and about 1.1% sits in the top ten. Time point described: pre-sensitization, week 0. This sample's treatment: therapeutic diphenylcyclopropenone sensitization with weekly scalp DPC. The sample holds a few counts of this clonotype. V shed 1 base and J shed 7 bases, with 16 bases lying between them. The germline gives CDR1 SNHLY, CDR2 FYNNEI. The CDR3 is made up of 15 amino acids.

The chain couples TRBV2 to TRBJ1-1, with unresolved D. The material sequenced was whole blood, taken in connection with sensitization to the hapten diphenylcyclopropenone (DPC). This receptor was identified in a man younger than 35 with alopecia areata. Some clones in this sample may be carry-over from other donors' samples. The chain's CDR3 is CASSEDWGSYNEAFF. CDR3 nucleotide sequence: TGTGCCAGCAGTGAAGACTGGGGTAGTTATAATGAAGCTTTCTTT.